This record looks at one TCR beta chain sequence and its context. The sample originates from a study of blood T cell repertoires in COVID-19. The ends were cut back, 4 bases at V and 2 bases at J, with 10 bases in the middle. Germline V lookup: CDR1 SGHRS, CDR2 YFSETQ. CDR3 length equals 14 residues. Here immunoSEQ multiplex PCR was the method, and the copy in TCRdb shows in-frame clones only, minus some. The repertoire has over 130,000 clones, 86% of them found once; the top ten carry 2.5% to 4%. The V call is TRBV5-1, the J call TRBJ2-1; no definite D call. The source material was peripheral blood. This TCR was recovered from a man in his 70s with acute or convalescent COVID-19. CDR3 sequence reads: CASSADLTYNEQFF. The CDR3 nucleotides are TGCGCCAGCAGCGCCGACTTAACCTACAATGAGCAGTTCTTC.